This TCR beta chain was profiled in a study of blood T cell repertoires in COVID-19. Study-wide context: Sites across the United States, Italy and Spain contributed samples from acute and convalescent COVID-19. Sample material is recorded as cDNA or gDNA derived from T cells, B-cell-depleted T cells, or PBMCs.

In Seattle, patients joined the study during active infection and were tracked longitudinally. There are 15 residues in the CDR3. As handled by the study authors: Nucleated cell number was recorded as an estimate derived from reference gene primer amplification. The protocol was immunoSEQ multiplex PCR, while the TCRdb copy is restricted to in-frame clones and leaves out a portion. V, J and clone size derive from that table, while D and trimming were established from the DNA sequence. Among more than 300,000 clones listed, more than 70% were seen once. J is TRBJ2-1 and V is TRBV21-1; the D call of TRBD2 is as the table states it, not checked on the DNA. TRBV21-1 is shown as a pseudogene. Sequencing input: peripheral blood. This receptor was obtained from a woman aged 25 to 39 with COVID-19, enrolled during active disease. The CDR3 bases are TGTGCCAGCAGCAAAGGAGGCTTCCCCTACAATGAGCAGTTCTTC. Protein: CASSKGGFPYNEQFF.